These T cell receptor beta chains were read from a single sample in a study of PD-1 blockade in classical Hodgkin lymphoma. Clones were sequenced by immunoSEQ multiplex PCR, and TCRdb holds only the in-frame ones, with some missing. This table has 35,000 or so clones, about 70% appearing once. Here the sequenced sample was peripheral blood mononuclear cells (PBMCs), taken before the second cycle of nivolumab. The receptor set was obtained from a human donor with classical Hodgkin lymphoma. Both conserved end residues are part of each CDR3. A D gene is named only where the DNA matches it firmly. Only part of the rows carry a size: once, few, many, or a class if the clone is expanded.

CDR3nt	CDR3aa	d_gene	v_gene	j_gene	abundance
TGTGCCAGCTCCCTCAGCGAGAGCTCCTACAATGAGCAGTTCTTC	CASSLSESSYNEQFF	.	TRBV10-3	TRBJ2-1	.
TGTGCCAGCAGCCTCCTAGCGACGGGGGGCTACACCTTC	CASSLLATGGYTF	.	TRBV7-9	TRBJ1-2	.
TGTGCCAGCAGCGTAGGAGGGGCCTCTGGAAACACCATATATTTT	CASSVGGASGNTIYF	.	TRBV9	TRBJ1-3	.
TGCGCCAGCAGCCAAGATGTGGGGAACACTGAAGCTTTCTTT	CASSQDVGNTEAFF	.	TRBV4-3	TRBJ1-1	few
TGTGCCAGCAGTGAAGCATTCGGTACCGGTCGGCAGTACTTC	CASSEAFGTGRQYF	.	TRBV2	TRBJ2-7	.
TGTGCCAGCAGCTTAGGTTTGAGGAGGGTGAACACTGAAGCTTTCTTT	CASSLGLRRVNTEAFF	.	TRBV7-2	TRBJ1-1	many
TGTGCCAGCAGCCAAGATCGGAGCGCAGATACGCAGTATTTT	CASSQDRSADTQYF	.	TRBV14	TRBJ2-3	.
TGTGCCAGCAGCGTAGCTGGAGGTGCCAGCAATGAAAAACTGTTTTTT	CASSVAGGASNEKLFF	.	TRBV9	TRBJ1-4	once
TGCGCCAGCGGCTCCGGGACAGCACAAGAGACCCAGTACTTC	CASGSGTAQETQYF	TRBD1	TRBV5-1	TRBJ2-5	.
TGTGCCAGCTCACCACCGAATGTCGGTCCTGGGGAGACCCAGTACTTC	CASSPPNVGPGETQYF	.	TRBV18	TRBJ2-5	few
TGTGCCAGCAGCTTAGTAGGGACAGATAACACTGAAGCTTTCTTT	CASSLVGTDNTEAFF	TRBD1	TRBV7-2	TRBJ1-1	.
TGCGCCAGCAGTCGGACAGGGAAGAATCAGCCCCAGCATTTT	CASSRTGKNQPQHF	TRBD1	TRBV10-2	TRBJ1-5	.
TGTGCCAGCAGCGTATCAGGCCGGGCCCCCCAAGAGACCCAGTACTTC	CASSVSGRAPQETQYF	.	TRBV5-6	TRBJ2-5	once
TGTGCCAGCAGTTTCAGCGGGAACTCCTACGAGCAGTACTTC	CASSFSGNSYEQYF	TRBD2	TRBV27	TRBJ2-7	.
TGTGCCTGGAGCTCGCAGGGGGTTGGGGAGCAGTACTTC	CAWSSQGVGEQYF	TRBD1	TRBV30	TRBJ2-7	few